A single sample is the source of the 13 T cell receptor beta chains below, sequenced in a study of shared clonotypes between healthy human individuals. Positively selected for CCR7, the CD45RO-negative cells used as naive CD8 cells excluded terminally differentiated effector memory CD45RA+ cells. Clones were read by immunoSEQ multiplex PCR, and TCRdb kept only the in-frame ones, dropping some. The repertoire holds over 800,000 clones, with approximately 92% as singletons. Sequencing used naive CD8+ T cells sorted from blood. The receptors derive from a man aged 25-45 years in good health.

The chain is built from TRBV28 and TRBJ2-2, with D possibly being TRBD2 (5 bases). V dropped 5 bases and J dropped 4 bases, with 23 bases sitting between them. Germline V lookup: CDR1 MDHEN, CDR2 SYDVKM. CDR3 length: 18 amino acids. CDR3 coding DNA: TGTGCCAGCAGTCCCCACCACGAGGACTCCCGAAGCACCGGGGAGCTGTTTTTT. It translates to CASSPHHEDSRSTGELFF.

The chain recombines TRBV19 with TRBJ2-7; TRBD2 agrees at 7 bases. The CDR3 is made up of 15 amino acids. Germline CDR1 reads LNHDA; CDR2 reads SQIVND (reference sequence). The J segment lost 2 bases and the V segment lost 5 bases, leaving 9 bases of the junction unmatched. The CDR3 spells CASSAYSGRTYEQYF. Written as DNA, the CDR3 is TGTGCCAGTAGTGCCTACTCCGGGAGGACCTACGAGCAGTACTTC.

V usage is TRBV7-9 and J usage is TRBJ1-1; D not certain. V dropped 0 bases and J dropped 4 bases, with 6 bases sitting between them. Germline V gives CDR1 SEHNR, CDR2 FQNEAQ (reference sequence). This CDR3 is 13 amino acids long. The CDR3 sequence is CASSLASVTEAFF. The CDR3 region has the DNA TGTGCCAGCAGCTTAGCCTCTGTCACTGAAGCTTTCTTT.

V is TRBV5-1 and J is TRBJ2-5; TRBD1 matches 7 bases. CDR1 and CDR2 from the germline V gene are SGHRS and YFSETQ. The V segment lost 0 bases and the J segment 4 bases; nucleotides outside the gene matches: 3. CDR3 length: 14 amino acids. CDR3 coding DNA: TGCGCCAGCAGCTTGGTAAACAGGGGAGAGACCCAGTACTTC. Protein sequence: CASSLVNRGETQYF.

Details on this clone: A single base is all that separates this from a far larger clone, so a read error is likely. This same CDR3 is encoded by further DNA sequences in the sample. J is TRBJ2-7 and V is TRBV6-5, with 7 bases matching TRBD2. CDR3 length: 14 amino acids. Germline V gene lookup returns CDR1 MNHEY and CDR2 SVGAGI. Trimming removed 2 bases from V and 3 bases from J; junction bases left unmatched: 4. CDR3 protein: CASSYGTGGYEQYF. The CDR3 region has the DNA TGTGCCAGCAGTTACGGTACGGGAGGCTACGAGCAGTACTTC.

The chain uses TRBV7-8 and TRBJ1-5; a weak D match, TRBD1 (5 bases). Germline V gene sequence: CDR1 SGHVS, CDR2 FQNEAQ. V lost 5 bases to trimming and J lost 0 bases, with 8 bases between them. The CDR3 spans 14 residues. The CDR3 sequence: CASSRDGSNQPQHF. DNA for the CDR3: TGTGCCAGCAGCCGGGACGGTAGCAATCAGCCCCAGCATTTT.

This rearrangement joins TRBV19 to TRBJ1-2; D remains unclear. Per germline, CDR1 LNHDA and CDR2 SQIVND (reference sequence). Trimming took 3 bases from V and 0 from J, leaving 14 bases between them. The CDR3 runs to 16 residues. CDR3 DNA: TGTGCCAGTAGTATTGATGGCGGTTCTACTAACTATGGCTACACCTTC. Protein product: CASSIDGGSTNYGYTF.

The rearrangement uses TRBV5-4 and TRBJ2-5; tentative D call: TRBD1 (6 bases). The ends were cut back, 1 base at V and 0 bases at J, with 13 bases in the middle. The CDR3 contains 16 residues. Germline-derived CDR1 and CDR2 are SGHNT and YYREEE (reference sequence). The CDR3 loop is CASSLTGQRYQETQYF. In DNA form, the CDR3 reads TGTGCCAGCAGCTTGACGGGACAACGGTACCAAGAGACCCAGTACTTC.

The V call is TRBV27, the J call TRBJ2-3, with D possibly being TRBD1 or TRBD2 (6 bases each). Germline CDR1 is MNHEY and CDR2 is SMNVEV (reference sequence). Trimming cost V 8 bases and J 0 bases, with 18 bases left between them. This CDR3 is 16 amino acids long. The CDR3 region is CASGYATGASTDTQYF. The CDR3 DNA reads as TGTGCCAGCGGATACGCGACGGGGGCTAGCACAGATACGCAGTATTTT.

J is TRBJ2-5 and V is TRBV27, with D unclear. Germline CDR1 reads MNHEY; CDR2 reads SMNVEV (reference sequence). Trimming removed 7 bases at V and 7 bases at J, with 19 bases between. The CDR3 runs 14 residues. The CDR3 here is CASTSGGWSRTQYF. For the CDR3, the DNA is TGTGCCAGCACCTCAGGCGGCTGGTCGAGGACCCAGTACTTC.

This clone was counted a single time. DNA for the CDR3: TGCGCCAGCACTCCCGTGGGGGCTGCTAATGAAAAACTGTTTTTT. Amino acid sequence: CASTPVGAANEKLFF. The chain couples TRBV5-1 to TRBJ1-4; TRBD1 is a possible D gene (6 bases). Trimming removed 6 bases at V and 3 bases at J, with 15 bases between. Looked up from germline, CDR1 is SGHRS and CDR2 is YFSETQ. The CDR3 runs 15 residues.

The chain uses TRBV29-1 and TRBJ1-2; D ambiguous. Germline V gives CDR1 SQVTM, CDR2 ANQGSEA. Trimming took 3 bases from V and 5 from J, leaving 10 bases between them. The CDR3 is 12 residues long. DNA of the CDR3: TGCAGCGTTGACGCAGACTCATATGGCTACACCTTC. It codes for CSVDADSYGYTF.

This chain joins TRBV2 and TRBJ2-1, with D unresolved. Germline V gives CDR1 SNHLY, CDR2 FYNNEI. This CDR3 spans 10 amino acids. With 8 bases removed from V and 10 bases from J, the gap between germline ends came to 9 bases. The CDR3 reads CASLTGEQFF. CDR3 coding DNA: TGTGCCAGCCTTACTGGGGAGCAGTTCTTC.